The 9 T cell receptor beta chains presented below share a single source sample, sequenced in a study of T cell responses to AZD1222 COVID-19 vaccine. Assay: immunoSEQ multiplex PCR; the TCRdb copy retains only in-frame clones and omits some. This sample carries some 160,000 clones, more than 85% of them seen once, and the ten largest clones take over 0.7%. Sequenced material: peripheral blood, taken on day 0 of AZD1222 vaccination. Receptors originate from an adult in good health.

The CDR3 reads CASSYSTGDLHF. CDR3 coding DNA: TGTGCCAGCAGTTACTCCACAGGGGATCTCCACTTT. The chain links TRBV6-6 to TRBJ1-6; 7 bases are shared with TRBD1. Trimming removed 0 bases from V and 16 bases from J; junction bases left unmatched: 3. The CDR3 spans 12 residues. Germline V gene sequence: CDR1 MNHNY, CDR2 SVGAGI (reference sequence).

The gene calls are TRBV30 and TRBJ1-1, with D perhaps TRBD1 (5 bases). CDR3 length: 13 residues. The V end lost 3 bases, the J end lost 4 bases, and 12 bases lay between the germline ends. The germline V gene encodes CDR1 GTSNPN and CDR2 SVGIG (reference sequence). For the CDR3, the DNA is TGTGCCTGGAGCCGTTCAGGGTTCACTGAAGCTTTCTTT. It translates to CAWSRSGFTEAFF.

The DNA for the CDR3 is TGTGCCAGCAGCTTAGTTCAGGGCGAGGACACTGAAGCTTTCTTT. Translated: CASSLVQGEDTEAFF. J is TRBJ1-1 and V is TRBV7-9; possibly TRBD1 for D (5 bases). Trimming stripped 1 base from V and 3 bases from J, with 12 bases between. CDR3 size: 15 residues. CDR1 and CDR2 from the germline V gene are SEHNR and FQNEAQ (reference sequence).

Comment on this clone: Other DNA variants within this sample encode the same CDR3. This rearrangement joins TRBV5-1 to TRBJ1-6, with 8 bases lining up with TRBD1. The CDR3 spans 15 residues. CDR1 and CDR2 from the germline V gene are SGHRS and YFSETQ. The V gene end was trimmed by 4 bases and the J gene end by 6 bases; junction bases not matched to a gene: 6. DNA for the CDR3: TGCGCCAGCAGCCCGGACAGGGCAGGTAATTCACCCCTCCACTTT. Its translation: CASSPDRAGNSPLHF.

This clone was found once. J is TRBJ1-6 and V is TRBV20-1, with D unresolved. CDR1 and CDR2 (germline): DFQATT, SNEGSKA (reference sequence). The CDR3 has 15 amino acids. V was pared by 3 bases and J by 0 bases, with 9 bases between. CDR3 region: CSASGDSSYNSPLHF. As DNA, the CDR3 is TGCAGTGCTAGTGGGGATAGCTCCTATAATTCACCCCTCCACTTT.

The chain uses TRBV5-1 and TRBJ2-3; TRBD1 aligns across 7 bases. This CDR3 region has 15 residues. V was pared by 4 bases and J by 4 bases, with 9 bases of the junction left unmatched. CDR1 and CDR2 from the germline V gene are SGHRS and YFSETQ. CDR3 region: CASSLRNRGADTQYF. CDR3 coding DNA: TGCGCCAGCAGCCTTCGAAACAGGGGTGCAGATACGCAGTATTTT.

The rearrangement links TRBV10-3 to TRBJ1-5; D not resolved. Deletions cut 4 bases from V and 1 base from J, with 8 bases between. CDR3 size: 14 residues. Germline V gene sequence: CDR1 ENHRY, CDR2 SYGVKD. The CDR3 sequence is CAISAGESNQPQHF. As DNA, the CDR3 is TGTGCCATCAGTGCTGGTGAAAGCAATCAGCCCCAGCATTTT.

J is TRBJ1-4 and V is TRBV15, with 9 bases matching TRBD1. Germline V gene sequence: CDR1 LNHNV, CDR2 YYDKDF (reference sequence). This CDR3 has 15 residues. V dropped 4 bases and J dropped 5; count of bases not matched to a gene: 5. Here the CDR3 reads CATSIETGGNEKLFF. The DNA of the CDR3 is TGTGCCACCAGCATCGAGACAGGGGGAAATGAAAAACTGTTTTTT.

The CDR3 reads CASRRDTNYGYTF. The CDR3 bases are TGTGCCAGCAGACGGGACACCAACTATGGCTACACCTTC. The rearrangement joins TRBV6-4 to TRBJ1-2, with D possibly being TRBD1 (6 bases). Germline V lookup: CDR1 MRHNA, CDR2 SNTAGT. The V end lost 6 bases, the J end lost 2 bases, and 10 bases lay between the germline ends. The CDR3 contains 13 residues.